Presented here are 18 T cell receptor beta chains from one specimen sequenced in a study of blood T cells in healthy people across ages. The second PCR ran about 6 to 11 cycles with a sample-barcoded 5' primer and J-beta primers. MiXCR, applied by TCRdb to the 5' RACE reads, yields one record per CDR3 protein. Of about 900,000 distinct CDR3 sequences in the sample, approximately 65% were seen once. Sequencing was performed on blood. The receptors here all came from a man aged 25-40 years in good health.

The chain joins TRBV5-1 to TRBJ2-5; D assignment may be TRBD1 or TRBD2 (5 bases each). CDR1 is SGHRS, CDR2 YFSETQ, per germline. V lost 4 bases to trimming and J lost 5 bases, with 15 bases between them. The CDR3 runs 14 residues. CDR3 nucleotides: TGCGCCAGCAGCAACCGGGACGGAGCGGAGACCCAGTACTTC. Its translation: CASSNRDGAETQYF.

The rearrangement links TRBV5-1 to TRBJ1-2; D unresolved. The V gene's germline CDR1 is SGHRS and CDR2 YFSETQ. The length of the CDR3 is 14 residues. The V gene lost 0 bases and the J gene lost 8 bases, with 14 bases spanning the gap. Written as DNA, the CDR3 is TGCGCCAGCAGCTTGGACCAGGCGGCTCGGGGCTACACCTTC. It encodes CASSLDQAARGYTF. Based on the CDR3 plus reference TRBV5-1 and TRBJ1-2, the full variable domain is KAGVTQTPRYLIKTRGQQVTLSCSPISGHRSVSWYQQTPGQGLQFLFEYFSETQRNKGNFPGRFSGRQFSNSRSEMNVSTLELGDSALYLCASSLDQAARGYTFGSGTRLTVV.

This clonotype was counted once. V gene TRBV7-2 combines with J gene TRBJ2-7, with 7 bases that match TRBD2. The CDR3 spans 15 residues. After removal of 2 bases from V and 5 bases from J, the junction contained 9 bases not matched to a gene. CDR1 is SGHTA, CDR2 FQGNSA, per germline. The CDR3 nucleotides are TGTGCCAGCAGCTTACAGGGAGGGAGCTTCGACGAGCAGTACTTC. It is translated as CASSLQGGSFDEQYF.

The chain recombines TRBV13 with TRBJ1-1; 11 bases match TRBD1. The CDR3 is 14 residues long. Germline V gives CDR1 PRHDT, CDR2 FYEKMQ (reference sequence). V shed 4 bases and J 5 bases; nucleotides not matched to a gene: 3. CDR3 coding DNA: TGTGCCAGCAGCTCCGGACAGGGGGCTACTGAAGCTTTCTTT. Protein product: CASSSGQGATEAFF.

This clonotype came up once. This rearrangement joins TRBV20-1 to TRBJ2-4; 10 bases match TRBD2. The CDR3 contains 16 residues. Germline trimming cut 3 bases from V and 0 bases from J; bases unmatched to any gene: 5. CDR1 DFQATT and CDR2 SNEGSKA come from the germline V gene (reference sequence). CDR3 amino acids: CSASGLAVLAKNIQYF. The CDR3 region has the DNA TGCAGTGCTAGTGGACTAGCGGTGCTAGCCAAAAACATTCAGTACTTC.

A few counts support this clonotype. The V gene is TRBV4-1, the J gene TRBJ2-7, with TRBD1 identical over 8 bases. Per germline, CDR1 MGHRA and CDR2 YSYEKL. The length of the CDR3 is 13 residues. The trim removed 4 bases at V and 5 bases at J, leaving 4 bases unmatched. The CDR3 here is CASSPRTGHEQYF. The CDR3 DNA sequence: TGCGCCAGCAGCCCACGGACAGGGCACGAGCAGTACTTC.

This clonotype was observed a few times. CDR3 nucleotide sequence: TGTGCCAGCAGCTTACAGGTGTTAGCGGGGGGGCAAGAGACCCAGTACTTC. It specifies CASSLQVLAGGQETQYF. The genes are TRBV7-2 and TRBJ2-5; 11 positions match TRBD2. Germline loops: CDR1 SGHTA, CDR2 FQGNSA. The CDR3 loop spans 17 amino acids. Unmatched junction bases numbered 7, after V lost 2 bases and J lost 2 bases.

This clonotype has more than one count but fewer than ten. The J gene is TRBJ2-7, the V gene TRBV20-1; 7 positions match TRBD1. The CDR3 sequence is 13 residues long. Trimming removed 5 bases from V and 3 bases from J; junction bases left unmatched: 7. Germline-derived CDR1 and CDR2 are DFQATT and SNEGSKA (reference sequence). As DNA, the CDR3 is TGCAGTGCTGAAGGGACAGCCGACTACGAGCAGTACTTC. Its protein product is CSAEGTADYEQYF.

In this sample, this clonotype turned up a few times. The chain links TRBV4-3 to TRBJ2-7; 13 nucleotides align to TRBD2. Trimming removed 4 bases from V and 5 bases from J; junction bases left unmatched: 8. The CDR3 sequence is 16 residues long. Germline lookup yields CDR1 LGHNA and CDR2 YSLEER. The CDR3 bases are TGCGCCAGCAGCCCGACTAGCGGGGGGATCCGACACGAGCAGTACTTC. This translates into CASSPTSGGIRHEQYF.

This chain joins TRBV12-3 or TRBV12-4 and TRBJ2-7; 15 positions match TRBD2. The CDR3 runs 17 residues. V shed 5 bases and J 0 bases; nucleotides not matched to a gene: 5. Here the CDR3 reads CASSTGLAGGYSYEQYF. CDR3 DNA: TGTGCCAGCAGTACGGGACTAGCGGGGGGCTACTCCTACGAGCAGTACTTC.

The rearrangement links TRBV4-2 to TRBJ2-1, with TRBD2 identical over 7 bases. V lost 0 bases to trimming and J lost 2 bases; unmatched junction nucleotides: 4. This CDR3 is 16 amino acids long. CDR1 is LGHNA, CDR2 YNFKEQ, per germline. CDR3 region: CASSQETSDAYNEQFF. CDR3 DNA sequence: TGTGCCAGCAGCCAAGAAACTAGCGATGCCTACAATGAGCAGTTCTTC.

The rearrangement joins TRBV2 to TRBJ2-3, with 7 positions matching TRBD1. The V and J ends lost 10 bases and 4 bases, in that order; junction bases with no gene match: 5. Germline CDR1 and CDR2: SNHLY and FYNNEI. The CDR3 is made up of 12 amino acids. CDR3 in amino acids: CATDRDPDTQYF. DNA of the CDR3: TGTGCCACAGACAGGGATCCAGATACGCAGTATTTT.

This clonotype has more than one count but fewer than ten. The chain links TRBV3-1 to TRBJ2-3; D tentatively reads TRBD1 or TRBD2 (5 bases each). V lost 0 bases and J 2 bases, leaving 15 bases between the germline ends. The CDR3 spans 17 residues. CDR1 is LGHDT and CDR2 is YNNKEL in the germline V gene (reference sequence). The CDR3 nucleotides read TGTGCCAGCAGCCAAGATTTCCAGGGAGACAACACAGATACGCAGTATTTT. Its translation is CASSQDFQGDNTDTQYF.

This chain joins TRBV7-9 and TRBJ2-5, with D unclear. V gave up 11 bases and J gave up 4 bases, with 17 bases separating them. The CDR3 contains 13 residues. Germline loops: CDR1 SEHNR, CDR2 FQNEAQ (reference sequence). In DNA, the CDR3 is TGTGCCTGGCGAGGAACGAAGGGAGAGACCCAGTACTTC. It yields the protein CAWRGTKGETQYF.

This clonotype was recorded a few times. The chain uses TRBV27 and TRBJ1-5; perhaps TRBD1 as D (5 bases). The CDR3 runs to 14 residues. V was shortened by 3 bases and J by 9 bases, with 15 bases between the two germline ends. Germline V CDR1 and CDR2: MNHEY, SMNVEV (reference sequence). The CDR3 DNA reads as TGTGCCAGCAGTTTTGACAGAAGGTCTCGGCCCCAGCATTTT. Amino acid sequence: CASSFDRRSRPQHF.

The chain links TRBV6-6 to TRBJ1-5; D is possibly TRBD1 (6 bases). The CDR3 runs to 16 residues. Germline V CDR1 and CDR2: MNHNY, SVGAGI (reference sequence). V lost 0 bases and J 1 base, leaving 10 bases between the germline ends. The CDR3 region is CASSYSGGLSNQPQHF. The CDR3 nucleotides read TGTGCCAGCAGTTACTCTGGGGGGCTGAGCAATCAGCCCCAGCATTTT.

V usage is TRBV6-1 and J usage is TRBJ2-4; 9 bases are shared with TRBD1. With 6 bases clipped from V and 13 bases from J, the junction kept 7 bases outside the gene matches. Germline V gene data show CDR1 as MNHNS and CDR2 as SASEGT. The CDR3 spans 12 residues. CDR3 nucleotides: TGTGCCAGCAGCTGGACAGGGGCGGAGCAGTACTTC. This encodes CASSWTGAEQYF.

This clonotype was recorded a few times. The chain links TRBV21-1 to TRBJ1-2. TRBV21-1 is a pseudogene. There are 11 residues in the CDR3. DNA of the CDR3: TGTGCCAGCAGCTCCGCGGGAGGCTACACCTTC. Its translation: CASSSAGGYTF.